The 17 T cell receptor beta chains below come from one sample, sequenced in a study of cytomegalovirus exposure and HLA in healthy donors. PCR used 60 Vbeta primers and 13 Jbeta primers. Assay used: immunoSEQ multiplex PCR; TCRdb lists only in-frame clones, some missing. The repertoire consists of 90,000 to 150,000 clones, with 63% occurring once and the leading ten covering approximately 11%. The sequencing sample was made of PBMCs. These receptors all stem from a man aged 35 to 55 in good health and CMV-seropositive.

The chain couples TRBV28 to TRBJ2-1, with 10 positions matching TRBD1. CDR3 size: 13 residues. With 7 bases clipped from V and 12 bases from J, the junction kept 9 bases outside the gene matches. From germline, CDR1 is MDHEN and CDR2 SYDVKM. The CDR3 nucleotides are TGTGCCAGCATGGGGACAGGGGTTTATGGGCAGTTCTTC. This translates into CASMGTGVYGQFF.

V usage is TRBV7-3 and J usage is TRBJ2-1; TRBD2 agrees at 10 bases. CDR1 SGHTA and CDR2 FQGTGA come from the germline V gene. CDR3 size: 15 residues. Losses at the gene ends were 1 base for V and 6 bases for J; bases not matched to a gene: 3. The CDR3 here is CASSLRTSGPNEQFF. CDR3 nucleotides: TGTGCCAGCAGCTTAAGGACTAGCGGACCCAATGAGCAGTTCTTC.

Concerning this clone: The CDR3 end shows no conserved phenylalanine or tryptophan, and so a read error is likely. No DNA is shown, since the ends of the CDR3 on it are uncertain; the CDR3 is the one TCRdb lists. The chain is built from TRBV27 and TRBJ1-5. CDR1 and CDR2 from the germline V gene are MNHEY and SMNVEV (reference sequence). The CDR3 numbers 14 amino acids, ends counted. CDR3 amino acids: CASSPIPREGGSSS.

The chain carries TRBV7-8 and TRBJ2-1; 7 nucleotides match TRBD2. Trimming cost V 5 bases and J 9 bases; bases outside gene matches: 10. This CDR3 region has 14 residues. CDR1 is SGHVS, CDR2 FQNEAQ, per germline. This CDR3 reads CASSLSSGMAEQFF. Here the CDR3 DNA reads TGTGCCAGCAGCCTAAGCAGCGGGATGGCTGAGCAGTTCTTC.

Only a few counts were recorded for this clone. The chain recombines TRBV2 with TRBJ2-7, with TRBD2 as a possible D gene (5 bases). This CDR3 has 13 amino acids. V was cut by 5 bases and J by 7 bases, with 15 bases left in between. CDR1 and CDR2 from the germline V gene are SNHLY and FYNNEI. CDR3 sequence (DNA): TGTGCCAGCAGTTCCATAGCGACGGGGGAGCAGTACTTC. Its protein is CASSSIATGEQYF.

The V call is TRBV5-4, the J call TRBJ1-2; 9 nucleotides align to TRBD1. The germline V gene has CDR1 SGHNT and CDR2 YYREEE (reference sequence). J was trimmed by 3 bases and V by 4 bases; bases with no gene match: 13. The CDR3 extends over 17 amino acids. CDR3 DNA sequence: TGTGCCAGCAGCACCGACAGGGGGGTAAAAATGTACTATGGCTACACCTTC. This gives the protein CASSTDRGVKMYYGYTF.

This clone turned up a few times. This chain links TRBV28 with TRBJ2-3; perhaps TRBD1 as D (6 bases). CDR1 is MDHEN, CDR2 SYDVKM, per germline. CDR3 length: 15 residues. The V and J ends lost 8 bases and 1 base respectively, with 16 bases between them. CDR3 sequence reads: CASFQGGIGTDTQYF. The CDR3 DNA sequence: TGTGCCAGCTTCCAAGGGGGAATCGGCACAGATACGCAGTATTTT.

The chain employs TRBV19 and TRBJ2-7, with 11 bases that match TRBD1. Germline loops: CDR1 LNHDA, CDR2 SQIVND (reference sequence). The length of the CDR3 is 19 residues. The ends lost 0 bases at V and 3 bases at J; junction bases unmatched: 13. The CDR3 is CASSIDDLGQGVVYYEQYF. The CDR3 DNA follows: TGTGCCAGTAGTATAGACGATTTGGGACAGGGGGTGGTTTACTACGAGCAGTACTTC.

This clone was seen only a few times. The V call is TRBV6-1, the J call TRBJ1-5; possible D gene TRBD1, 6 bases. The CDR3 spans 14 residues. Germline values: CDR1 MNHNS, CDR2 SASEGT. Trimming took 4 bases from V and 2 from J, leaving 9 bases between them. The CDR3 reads CASSATGGNQPQHF. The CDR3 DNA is TGTGCCAGCAGTGCGACAGGCGGCAATCAGCCCCAGCATTTT.

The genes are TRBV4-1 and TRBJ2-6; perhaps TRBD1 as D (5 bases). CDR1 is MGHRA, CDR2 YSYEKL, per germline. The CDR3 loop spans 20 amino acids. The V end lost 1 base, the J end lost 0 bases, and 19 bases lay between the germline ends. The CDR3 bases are TGCGCCAGCAGCCAAGCGGGTATTGACAGCTTCATCTCTGGGGCCAACGTCCTGACTTTC. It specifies CASSQAGIDSFISGANVLTF.

CDR3 coding DNA: TGTGCCAGCAGCTCACAGGGGCCCTACGAGCAGTACTTC. This codes for CASSSQGPYEQYF. This chain connects TRBV7-2 to TRBJ2-7; TRBD1 agrees at 7 bases. Trimming took 4 bases from V and 2 from J; bases not matched to a gene: 2. Germline CDR1 is SGHTA and CDR2 is FQGNSA. The CDR3 is 13 amino acids.

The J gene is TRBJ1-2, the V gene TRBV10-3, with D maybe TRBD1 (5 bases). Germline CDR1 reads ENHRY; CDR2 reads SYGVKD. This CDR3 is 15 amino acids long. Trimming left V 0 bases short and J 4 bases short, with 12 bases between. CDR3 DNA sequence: TGTGCCATCAGTGAGTCGACTCAAGGGGTCTATGGCTACACCTTC. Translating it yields CAISESTQGVYGYTF.

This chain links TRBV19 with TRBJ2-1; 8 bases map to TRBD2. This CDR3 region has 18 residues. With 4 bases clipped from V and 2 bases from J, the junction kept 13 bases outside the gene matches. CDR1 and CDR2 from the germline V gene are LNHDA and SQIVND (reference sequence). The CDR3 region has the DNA TGTGCCAGTAGTAGGGAACCTCGGCGGGGGGCCACCTACAATGAGCAGTTCTTC. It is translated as CASSREPRRGATYNEQFF.

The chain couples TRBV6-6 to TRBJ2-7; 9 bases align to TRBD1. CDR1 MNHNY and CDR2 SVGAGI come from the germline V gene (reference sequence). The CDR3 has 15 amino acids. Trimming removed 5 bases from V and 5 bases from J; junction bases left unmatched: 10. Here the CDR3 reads CASSPGNRGQDEQYF. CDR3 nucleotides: TGTGCCAGCAGTCCAGGAAACAGGGGGCAGGACGAGCAGTACTTC.

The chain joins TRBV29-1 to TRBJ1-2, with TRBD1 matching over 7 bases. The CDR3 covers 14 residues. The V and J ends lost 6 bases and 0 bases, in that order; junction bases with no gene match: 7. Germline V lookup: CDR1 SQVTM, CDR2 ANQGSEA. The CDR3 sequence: CSVQQGSANYGYTF. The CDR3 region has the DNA TGCAGCGTACAACAGGGGTCCGCTAACTATGGCTACACCTTC.

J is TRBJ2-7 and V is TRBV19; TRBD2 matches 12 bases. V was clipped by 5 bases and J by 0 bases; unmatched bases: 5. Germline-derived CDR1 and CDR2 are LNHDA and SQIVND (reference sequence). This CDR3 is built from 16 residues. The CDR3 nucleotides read TGTGCCAGTAGTCCTTGGACTAGCGGGGACTCCTACGAGCAGTACTTC. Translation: CASSPWTSGDSYEQYF.

The CDR3 sequence is CASSQNQQGSNEKLFF. CDR3 sequence (DNA): TGTGCCAGTAGTCAGAATCAGCAGGGGTCGAATGAAAAACTGTTTTTT. The V call is TRBV19, the J call TRBJ1-4; D is possibly TRBD1 (6 bases). Germline values: CDR1 LNHDA, CDR2 SQIVND (reference sequence). Deletions cut 5 bases from V and 5 bases from J, with 18 bases between. The CDR3 covers 16 residues.